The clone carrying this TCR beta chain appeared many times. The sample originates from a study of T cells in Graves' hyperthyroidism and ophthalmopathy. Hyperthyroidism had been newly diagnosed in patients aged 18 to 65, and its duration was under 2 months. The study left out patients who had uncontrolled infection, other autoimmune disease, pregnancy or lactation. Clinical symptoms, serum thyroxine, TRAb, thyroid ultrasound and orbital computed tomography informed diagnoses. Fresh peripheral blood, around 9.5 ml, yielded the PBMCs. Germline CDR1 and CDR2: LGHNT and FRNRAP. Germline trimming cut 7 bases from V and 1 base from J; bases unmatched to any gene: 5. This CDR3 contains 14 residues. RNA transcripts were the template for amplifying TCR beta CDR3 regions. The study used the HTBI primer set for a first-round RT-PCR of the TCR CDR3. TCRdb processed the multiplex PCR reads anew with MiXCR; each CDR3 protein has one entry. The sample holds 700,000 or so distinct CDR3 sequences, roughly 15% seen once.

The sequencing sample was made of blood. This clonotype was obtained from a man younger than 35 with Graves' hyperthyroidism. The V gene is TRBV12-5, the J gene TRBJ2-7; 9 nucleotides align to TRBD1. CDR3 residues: CASVSGTGSYEQYF. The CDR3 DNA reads TGTGCTAGTGTCTCGGGGACAGGGTCCTACGAGCAGTACTTC.